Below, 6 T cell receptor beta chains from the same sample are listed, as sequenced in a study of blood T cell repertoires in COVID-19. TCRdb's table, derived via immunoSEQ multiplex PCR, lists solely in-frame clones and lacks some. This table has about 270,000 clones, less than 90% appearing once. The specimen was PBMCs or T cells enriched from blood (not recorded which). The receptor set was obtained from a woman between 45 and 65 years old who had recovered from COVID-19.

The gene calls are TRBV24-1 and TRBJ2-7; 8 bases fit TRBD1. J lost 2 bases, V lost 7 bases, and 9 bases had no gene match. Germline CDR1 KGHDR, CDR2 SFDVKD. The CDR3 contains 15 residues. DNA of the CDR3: TGTGCCACCAGCTCGAGAGACAGGGGCCCCTACGAGCAGTACTTC. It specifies CATSSRDRGPYEQYF.

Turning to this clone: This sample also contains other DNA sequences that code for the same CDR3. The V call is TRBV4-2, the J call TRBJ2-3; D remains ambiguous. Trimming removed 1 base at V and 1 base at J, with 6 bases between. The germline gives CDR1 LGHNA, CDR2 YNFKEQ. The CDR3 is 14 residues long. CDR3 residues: CASSQAQGTDTQYF. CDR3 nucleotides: TGTGCCAGCAGCCAAGCACAAGGCACAGATACGCAGTATTTT.

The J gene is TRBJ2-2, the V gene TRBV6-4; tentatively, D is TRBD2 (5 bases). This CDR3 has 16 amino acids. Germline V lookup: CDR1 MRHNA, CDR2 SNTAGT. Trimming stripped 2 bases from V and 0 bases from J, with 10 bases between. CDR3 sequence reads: CASSDGNGANTGELFF. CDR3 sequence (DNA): TGTGCCAGCAGTGACGGGAACGGGGCGAACACCGGGGAGCTGTTTTTT.

The CDR3 loop is CASSLAGTQETQYF. The CDR3 nucleotides are TGTGCCAGCAGTCTAGCGGGAACCCAAGAGACCCAGTACTTC. The V call is TRBV27, the J call TRBJ2-5, with 9 bases matching TRBD2. V lost 5 bases and J lost 1; bases outside the gene matches: 2. Per the germline V gene, CDR1 is MNHEY and CDR2 is SMNVEV (reference sequence). The CDR3 length is 14 residues.

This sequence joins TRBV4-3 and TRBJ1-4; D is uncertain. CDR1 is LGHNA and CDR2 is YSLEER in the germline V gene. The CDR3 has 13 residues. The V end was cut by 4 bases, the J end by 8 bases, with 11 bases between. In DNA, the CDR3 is TGCGCCAGCAGCCCGGCGGGCCAGGAAAAACTGTTTTTT. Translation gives CASSPAGQEKLFF.

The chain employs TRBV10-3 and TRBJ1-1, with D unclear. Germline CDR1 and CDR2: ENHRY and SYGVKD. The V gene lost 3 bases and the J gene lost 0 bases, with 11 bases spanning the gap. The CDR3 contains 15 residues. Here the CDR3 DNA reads TGTGCCATCAGTGACCCGCGAGTATTGAACACTGAAGCTTTCTTT. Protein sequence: CAISDPRVLNTEAFF.